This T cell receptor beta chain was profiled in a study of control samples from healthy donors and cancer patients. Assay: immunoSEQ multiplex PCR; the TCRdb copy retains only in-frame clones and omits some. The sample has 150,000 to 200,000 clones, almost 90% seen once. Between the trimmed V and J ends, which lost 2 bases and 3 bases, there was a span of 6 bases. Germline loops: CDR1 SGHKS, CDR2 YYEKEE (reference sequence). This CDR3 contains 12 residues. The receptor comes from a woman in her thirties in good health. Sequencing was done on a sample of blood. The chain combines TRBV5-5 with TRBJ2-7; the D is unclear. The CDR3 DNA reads TGTGCCAGCAGCTTAAATAGCTACGAGCAGTACTTC. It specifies CASSLNSYEQYF.